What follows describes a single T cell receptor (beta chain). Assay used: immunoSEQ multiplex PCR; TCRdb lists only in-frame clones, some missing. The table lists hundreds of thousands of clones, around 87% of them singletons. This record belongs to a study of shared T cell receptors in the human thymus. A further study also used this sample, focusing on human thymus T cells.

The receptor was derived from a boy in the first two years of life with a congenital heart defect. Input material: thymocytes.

The CDR3 region has the DNA TGCGCCAGCAGCCCCCTAGCCGACACCGGGGAGCTGTTTTTT. Protein: CASSPLADTGELFF. The chain recombines TRBV4-3 with TRBJ2-2, with TRBD2 as a possible D gene (5 bases). CDR3 length: 14 amino acids. V gave up 4 bases and J gave up 3 bases, with 9 bases separating them. The germline V gene encodes CDR1 LGHNA and CDR2 YSLEER.